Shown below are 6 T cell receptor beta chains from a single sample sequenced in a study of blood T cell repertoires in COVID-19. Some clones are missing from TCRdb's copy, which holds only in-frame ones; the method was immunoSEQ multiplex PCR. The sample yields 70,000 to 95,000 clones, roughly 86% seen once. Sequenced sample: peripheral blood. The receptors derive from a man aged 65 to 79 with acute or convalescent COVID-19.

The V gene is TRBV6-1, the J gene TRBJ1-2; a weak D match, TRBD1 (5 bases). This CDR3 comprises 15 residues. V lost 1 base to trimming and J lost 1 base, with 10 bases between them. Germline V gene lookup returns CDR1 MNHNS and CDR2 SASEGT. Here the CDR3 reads CASSEGQGLNYGYTF. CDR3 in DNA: TGTGCCAGCAGTGAAGGCCAGGGACTTAACTATGGCTACACCTTC.

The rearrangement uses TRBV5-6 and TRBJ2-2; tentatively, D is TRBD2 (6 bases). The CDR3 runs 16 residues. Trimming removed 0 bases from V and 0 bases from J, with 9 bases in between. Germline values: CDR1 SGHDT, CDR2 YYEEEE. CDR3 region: CASSLDPGANTGELFF. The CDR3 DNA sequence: TGTGCCAGCAGCTTGGATCCGGGGGCGAACACCGGGGAGCTGTTTTTT.

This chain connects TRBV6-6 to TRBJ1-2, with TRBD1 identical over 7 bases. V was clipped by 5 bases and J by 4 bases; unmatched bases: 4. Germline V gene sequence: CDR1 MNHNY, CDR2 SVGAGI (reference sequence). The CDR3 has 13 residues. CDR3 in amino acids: CASSPAGGYGYTF. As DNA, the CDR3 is TGTGCCAGCAGTCCCGCAGGGGGCTATGGCTACACCTTC.

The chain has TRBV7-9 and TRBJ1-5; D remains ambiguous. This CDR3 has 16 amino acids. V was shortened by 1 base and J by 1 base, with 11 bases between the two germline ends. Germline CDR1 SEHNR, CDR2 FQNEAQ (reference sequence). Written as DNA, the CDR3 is TGTGCCAGCAGCTTAGTAGGCACAGCCAGCAATCAGCCCCAGCATTTT. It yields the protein CASSLVGTASNQPQHF.

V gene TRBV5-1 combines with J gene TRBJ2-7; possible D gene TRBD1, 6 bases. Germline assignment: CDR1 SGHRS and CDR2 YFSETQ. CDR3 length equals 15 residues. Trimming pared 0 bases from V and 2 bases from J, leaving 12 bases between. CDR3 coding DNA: TGCGCCAGCAGCTTGGCCACAGGGATTACCTACGAGCAGTACTTC. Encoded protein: CASSLATGITYEQYF.

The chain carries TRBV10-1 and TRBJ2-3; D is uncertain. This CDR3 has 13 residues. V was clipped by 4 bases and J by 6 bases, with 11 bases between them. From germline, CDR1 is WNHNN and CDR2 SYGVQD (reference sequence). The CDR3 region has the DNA TGCGCCAGCAGTGGCAGTTCCGTCGATACGCAGTATTTT. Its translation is CASSGSSVDTQYF.